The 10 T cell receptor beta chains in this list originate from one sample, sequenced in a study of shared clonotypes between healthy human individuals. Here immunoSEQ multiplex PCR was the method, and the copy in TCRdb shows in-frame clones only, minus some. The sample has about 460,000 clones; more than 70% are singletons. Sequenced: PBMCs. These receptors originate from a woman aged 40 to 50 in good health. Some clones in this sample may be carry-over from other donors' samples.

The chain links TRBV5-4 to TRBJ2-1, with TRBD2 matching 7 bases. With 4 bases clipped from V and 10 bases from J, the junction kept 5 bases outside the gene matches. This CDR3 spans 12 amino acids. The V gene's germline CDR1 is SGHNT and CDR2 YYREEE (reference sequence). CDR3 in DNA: TGTGCCAGCAGCGCCGGACTAGACGAGCAGTTCTTC. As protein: CASSAGLDEQFF.

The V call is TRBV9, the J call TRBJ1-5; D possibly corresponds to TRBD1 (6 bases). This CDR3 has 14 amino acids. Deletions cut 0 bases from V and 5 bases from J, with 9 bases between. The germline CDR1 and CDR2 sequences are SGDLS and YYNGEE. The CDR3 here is CASSVGRGDQPQHF. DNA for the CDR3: TGTGCCAGCAGCGTAGGTAGGGGGGATCAGCCCCAGCATTTT.

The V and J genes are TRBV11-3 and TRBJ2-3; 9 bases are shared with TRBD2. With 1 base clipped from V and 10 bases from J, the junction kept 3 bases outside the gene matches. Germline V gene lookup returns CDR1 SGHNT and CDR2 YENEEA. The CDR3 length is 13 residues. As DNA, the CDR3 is TGTGCCAGCAGCTTAGTGGGCGGGAGGGCGCAGTATTTT. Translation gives CASSLVGGRAQYF.

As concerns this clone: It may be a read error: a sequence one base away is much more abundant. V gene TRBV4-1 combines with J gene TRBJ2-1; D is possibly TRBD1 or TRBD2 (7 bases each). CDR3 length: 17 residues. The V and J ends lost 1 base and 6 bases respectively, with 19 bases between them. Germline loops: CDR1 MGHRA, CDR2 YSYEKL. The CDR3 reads CASSQGLQGGDCNEQFF. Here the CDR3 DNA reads TGCGCCAGCAGCCAAGGGCTCCAGGGGGGGGACTGCAATGAGCAGTTCTTC.

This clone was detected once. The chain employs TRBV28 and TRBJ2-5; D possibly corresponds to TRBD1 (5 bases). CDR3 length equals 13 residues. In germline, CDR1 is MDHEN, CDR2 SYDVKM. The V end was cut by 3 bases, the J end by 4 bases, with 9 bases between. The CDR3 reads CASSFGQGETQYF. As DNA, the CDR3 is TGTGCCAGCAGTTTCGGGCAGGGAGAGACCCAGTACTTC.

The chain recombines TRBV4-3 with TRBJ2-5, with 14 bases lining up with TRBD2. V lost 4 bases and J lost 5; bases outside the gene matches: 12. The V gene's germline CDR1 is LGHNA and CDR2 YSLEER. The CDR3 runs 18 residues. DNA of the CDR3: TGCGCCAGCAGCCGCCTAATGACTAGCGGGGGGGCGCGTGAGACCCAGTACTTC. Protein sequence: CASSRLMTSGGARETQYF.

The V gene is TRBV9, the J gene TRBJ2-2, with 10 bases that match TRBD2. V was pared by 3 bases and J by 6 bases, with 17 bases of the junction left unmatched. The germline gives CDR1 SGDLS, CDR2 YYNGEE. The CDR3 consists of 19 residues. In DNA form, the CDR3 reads TGTGCCAGCAGCGCGCTGGTTGGCCTAGCGGGAGTGTACGCCGGGGAGCTGTTTTTT. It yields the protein CASSALVGLAGVYAGELFF.

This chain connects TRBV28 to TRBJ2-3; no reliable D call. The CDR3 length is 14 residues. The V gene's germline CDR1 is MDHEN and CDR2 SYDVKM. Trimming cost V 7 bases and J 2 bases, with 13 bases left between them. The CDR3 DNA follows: TGTGCCAGCATAGGAAACAGTAACACAGATACGCAGTATTTT. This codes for CASIGNSNTDTQYF.

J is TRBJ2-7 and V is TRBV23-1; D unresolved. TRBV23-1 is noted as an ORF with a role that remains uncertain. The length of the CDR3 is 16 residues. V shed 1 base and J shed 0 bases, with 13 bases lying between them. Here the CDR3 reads CASSQCFRRLSYEQYF. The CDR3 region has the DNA TGCGCCAGCAGTCAATGCTTTCGCAGGCTCTCCTACGAGCAGTACTTC.

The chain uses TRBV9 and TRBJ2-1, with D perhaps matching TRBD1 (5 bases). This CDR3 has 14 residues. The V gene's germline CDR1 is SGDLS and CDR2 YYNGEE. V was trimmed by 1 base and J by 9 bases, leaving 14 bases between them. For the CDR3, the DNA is TGTGCCAGCAGCGTAATCGCCCAGGGTCCTGAGCAGTTCTTC. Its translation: CASSVIAQGPEQFF.